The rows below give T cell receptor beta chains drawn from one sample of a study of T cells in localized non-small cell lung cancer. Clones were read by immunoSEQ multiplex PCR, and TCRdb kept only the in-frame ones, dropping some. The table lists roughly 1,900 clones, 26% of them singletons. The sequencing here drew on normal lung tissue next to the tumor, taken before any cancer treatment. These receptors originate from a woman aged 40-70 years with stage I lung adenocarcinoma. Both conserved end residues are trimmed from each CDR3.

CDR3aa: ASSYGTGELF
v_gene: TRBV12-5
j_gene: TRBJ2-2

CDR3aa: ASSQVSGAPNEKLF
v_gene: TRBV11-3
j_gene: TRBJ1-4

CDR3aa: ASSIPGATEAF
v_gene: TRBV19
j_gene: TRBJ1-1

CDR3aa: ATSRPTTSSGTSKWETQY
v_gene: TRBV15
j_gene: TRBJ2-5

CDR3aa: ASSLPGGPWSEQY
v_gene: TRBV5-1
j_gene: TRBJ2-7

CDR3aa: ASSIKIQGNYGYT
v_gene: TRBV19
j_gene: TRBJ1-2

CDR3aa: ASSYGLKREGF
v_gene: TRBV19
j_gene: TRBJ1-1

CDR3aa: SVEGIPGQGVDTQY
v_gene: TRBV29-1
j_gene: TRBJ2-3

CDR3aa: ASSHVGQGYYEQY
v_gene: TRBV14
j_gene: TRBJ2-7

CDR3aa: ASSLIPGQGRFGYT
v_gene: TRBV11-3
j_gene: TRBJ1-2

CDR3aa: ASSSSPAGAGNTIY
v_gene: TRBV5-1
j_gene: TRBJ1-3

CDR3aa: ASSIPGQGIGGYT
v_gene: TRBV19
j_gene: TRBJ1-2

CDR3aa: ASSESGRYEKLF
v_gene: TRBV25-1
j_gene: TRBJ1-4

CDR3aa: ASSRQFGNQPQH
v_gene: TRBV6-8
j_gene: TRBJ1-5

CDR3aa: ASSPDREVVKGYT
v_gene: TRBV18
j_gene: TRBJ1-2

CDR3aa: ASRTPGLANTGELF
v_gene: TRBV28
j_gene: TRBJ2-2

CDR3aa: ASSSRADYNSPLH
v_gene: TRBV11-3
j_gene: TRBJ1-6

CDR3aa: ASSPDRGLVGNTIY
v_gene: TRBV6-8
j_gene: TRBJ1-3

CDR3aa: ASSPGQGAKGYT
v_gene: TRBV18
j_gene: TRBJ1-2

CDR3aa: ASSSGSTYEQY
v_gene: TRBV6-8
j_gene: TRBJ2-7

CDR3aa: ASSQGSDSYYEQY
v_gene: TRBV1
j_gene: TRBJ2-7

CDR3aa: ASSETGTANEKLF
v_gene: TRBV9
j_gene: TRBJ1-4

CDR3aa: ASREAGNADTQY
v_gene: TRBV9
j_gene: TRBJ2-3

CDR3aa: ASSVDFGGTGNEQF
v_gene: TRBV9
j_gene: TRBJ2-1

CDR3aa: ASSLNAGTGVGETQY
v_gene: TRBV6-8
j_gene: TRBJ2-5

CDR3aa: ASSSLWRDYEQY
v_gene: TRBV11-3
j_gene: TRBJ2-7

CDR3aa: ASSQGIVTEAF
v_gene: TRBV14
j_gene: TRBJ1-1

CDR3aa: ASMPGHSGNTIY
v_gene: TRBV6-8
j_gene: TRBJ1-3

CDR3aa: AIRLAGGTGELF
v_gene: TRBV6-8
j_gene: TRBJ2-2

CDR3aa: ASSGGLAGYEQY
v_gene: TRBV5-1
j_gene: TRBJ2-7

CDR3aa: ASSLFGTVPGYT
v_gene: TRBV11-3
j_gene: TRBJ1-2

CDR3aa: ASSPLPAAPGVAQY
v_gene: TRBV18
j_gene: TRBJ2-5

CDR3aa: ATSRDTVRVDSGANVLT
v_gene: TRBV15
j_gene: TRBJ2-6

CDR3aa: ASSQVGLALDEQF
v_gene: TRBV14
j_gene: TRBJ2-1

CDR3aa: ASSEPGQSYEQY
v_gene: TRBV19
j_gene: TRBJ2-7

CDR3aa: ASSNMNTEAF
v_gene: TRBV28
j_gene: TRBJ1-1

CDR3aa: ASSLIFTAAGNTIY
v_gene: TRBV28
j_gene: TRBJ1-3

CDR3aa: ASGWTFMNTEAF
v_gene: TRBV9
j_gene: TRBJ1-1

CDR3aa: ASTDLGKNIQY
v_gene: TRBV19
j_gene: TRBJ2-4

CDR3aa: ASSLQGAEYEQY
v_gene: TRBV28
j_gene: TRBJ2-7

CDR3aa: ASSLLGLAGNYEQY
v_gene: TRBV28
j_gene: TRBJ2-7

CDR3aa: ASRPGGSGNNEQF
v_gene: TRBV6-8
j_gene: TRBJ2-1

CDR3aa: ASSEEGRGAKNIQY
v_gene: TRBV6-8
j_gene: TRBJ2-4

CDR3aa: ASSHLKGAPEDADTQY
v_gene: TRBV4-3
j_gene: TRBJ2-3

CDR3aa: ASSLVRGGPSTDTQY
v_gene: TRBV11-3
j_gene: TRBJ2-3

CDR3aa: ASSHPAGTQSYEQY
v_gene: TRBV6-8
j_gene: TRBJ2-7

CDR3aa: ASSDGGGADTQY
v_gene: TRBV6-8
j_gene: TRBJ2-3

CDR3aa: ASSLEPGLGLGEQF
v_gene: TRBV5-1
j_gene: TRBJ2-1